This TCR beta chain was sequenced for a study of T cell repertoires in cytomegalovirus infection. The wider study: Use of recently identified HLA-C-restricted and well-studied HLA-B-restricted CMV epitopes was part of the study. Both CMV infection and a matching HLA type were indicated by public TCR beta signatures.

This clonotype occurred many times. The antigen is unknown. With V trimmed by 2 bases and J by 2 bases, 6 bases remained unmatched. This CDR3 is 16 amino acids long. MiXCR was run by TCRdb on the reads, yielding one entry per CDR3 protein. The sample includes over 95,000 distinct CDR3 sequences, 30% of them seen just once. Study-level results: There were HLA-C-restricted CMV-specific TCR beta clonotypes dominating the ex vivo response.

J is TRBJ2-3 and V is TRBV12-3 or TRBV12-4, with 8 positions matching TRBD2. The material was CD8+ T cells from cultured PBMCs, obtained from culture after CMV antigen stimulation. The origin of this receptor is a human donor in good health (CMV status not recorded). Some clones in this sample may be carry-over from other donors' samples. CDR3 bases: TGTGCCAGCAGTTTAAGAGCGGGGGAAGCCACAGATACGCAGTATTTT. Its translation is CASSLRAGEATDTQYF.